The clone carrying this T cell receptor (beta chain) was seen ten or more times. In building TCR beta libraries, iRepertoire HTBI primers were used together with Arm-PCR of CDR3 regions. One entry per CDR3 protein results from TCRdb running MiXCR on the multiplex PCR reads. The sample includes approximately 210,000 distinct CDR3 sequences, about 17% of them seen just once. The data were taken from a study of regulatory T cells in long-lasting Graves disease. This CDR3 comprises 14 residues. Germline V gene lookup returns CDR1 SNHLY and CDR2 FYNNEI. The V end was cut by 2 bases, the J end by 3 bases, with 7 bases between. As to time point: newly diagnosed GD, antithyroid drugs for less than 3 months. The TCR library was made from RNA that had been extracted from PBMCs in TRIzol.

The V call is TRBV2, the J call TRBJ2-2; D unclear. This receptor was identified in a female donor with Graves disease. The sequences come from peripheral blood mononuclear cells (PBMCs), collected at new diagnosis, from a patient treated with antithyroid drugs. As DNA, the CDR3 is TGTGCCAGCAGTGAATCAGGATACACCGGGGAGCTGTTTTTT. This encodes CASSESGYTGELFF.